The text below deals with one T cell receptor beta chain. The method was immunoSEQ multiplex PCR; TCRdb's version includes in-frame clones alone and lacks a portion of them. The table records under 75,000 clones, about 73% of them present only once. The CDR3 has 13 residues. The V gene's germline CDR1 is SEHNR and CDR2 FQNEAQ (reference sequence). Trimming pared 1 base from V and 8 bases from J, leaving 6 bases between. This sample is part of a study of blood T cell repertoires in COVID-19. Study information: COVID-19 samples collected from the United States, Italy and Spain covered acute and convalescent phases.

The rearrangement uses TRBV7-9 and TRBJ1-6, with D possibly matching TRBD1 (6 bases). The sample taken for sequencing was peripheral blood. This TCR was sampled from a man between 60 and 75 years old with acute or convalescent COVID-19. This CDR3 is CASSLEGDSPLHF. In DNA, the CDR3 is TGTGCCAGCAGCTTAGAGGGGGATTCACCCCTCCACTTT.